This section outlines one TCR beta chain sequence together with its context. The sample is drawn from a study of blood T cell repertoires in COVID-19. The CDR3 has 19 amino acids. V gave up 0 bases and J gave up 0 bases; unmatched junction bases: 12. Germline V CDR1 and CDR2: SGHKS, YYEKEE (reference sequence). In the original analysis: Estimation of nucleated cell counts was performed using reference gene primer amplification. The assay was immunoSEQ multiplex PCR, and TCRdb's table has in-frame clones only and misses some. Clone size and the V and J calls come from that table; the DNA yielded D and trimming. The sample comprises about 160,000 clones, roughly 80% of which are singletons, and roughly 8% rests with the top ten.

This sequence was found in a man aged 55 to 69 with acute or convalescent COVID-19. This sequence joins TRBV5-5 and TRBJ1-5; 7 bases match TRBD1. The sample taken for sequencing was peripheral blood. CDR3 in amino acids: CASSLVDRRNPYSNQPQHF. The CDR3 bases are TGTGCCAGCAGCTTGGTGGACAGGAGAAACCCTTATAGCAATCAGCCCCAGCATTTT.